The 26 T cell receptor beta chains listed next were all sequenced from one sample in a study of cytomegalovirus exposure and HLA in healthy donors (dated by TCRdb to about 2017). Libraries were built with the immunoSEQ multiplex PCR assay. The multiplex PCR relied on a mix of 60 forward primers for TCR Vbeta segments and 13 reverse primers for TCR Jbeta segments. TCRdb stores this immuneACCESS table with in-frame sequences only. Part of the clones is absent; in the studies checked, under half of the shortfall reflects unresolved V genes, and no reason is known for the rest. The sample's own table lists 180,000 or so clones. Less than 0.85% of the sample comes from the top ten. The sample comprised PBMCs. The source is a boy aged 5-17 years in good health and CMV-seronegative.

The chain joins TRBV27 to TRBJ2-5; 7 bases align to TRBD1. The CDR3 has 19 residues. V lost 7 bases, J lost 4 bases, and 24 bases stayed unmatched. Germline V CDR1 and CDR2: MNHEY, SMNVEV (reference sequence). The CDR3 reads CASTYRPGIDRDKGETQYF. The CDR3 DNA follows: TGTGCCAGCACCTACAGACCCGGGATCGACAGGGATAAGGGAGAGACCCAGTACTTC.

The chain uses TRBV7-3 and TRBJ2-1, with 7 bases fitting TRBD1. Trimming cost V 6 bases and J 0 bases; bases outside gene matches: 5. Germline CDR1 SGHTA, CDR2 FQGTGA. The CDR3 loop spans 15 amino acids. The CDR3 sequence is CASSPDRVSYNEQFF. As DNA, the CDR3 is TGTGCCAGCAGTCCCGACAGGGTCTCCTACAATGAGCAGTTCTTC.

The chain couples TRBV19 to TRBJ2-1, with D uncertain. Germline V gene lookup returns CDR1 LNHDA and CDR2 SQIVND (reference sequence). The ends were cut back, 3 bases at V and 0 bases at J, with 15 bases in the middle. This CDR3 spans 17 amino acids. In DNA form, the CDR3 reads TGTGCCAGTAGTATCCTCGTCCGCCTAAGCTCCTACAATGAGCAGTTCTTC. It specifies CASSILVRLSSYNEQFF.

The rearrangement links TRBV11-3 to TRBJ2-1; possible D gene TRBD2, 7 bases. Trimming removed 5 bases from V and 4 bases from J, with 24 bases in between. The CDR3 is 18 amino acids. CDR1 and CDR2 (germline): SGHNT, YENEEA. The CDR3 region is CASSPHWEAGAKYNEQFF. CDR3 DNA sequence: TGTGCCAGCAGCCCACATTGGGAGGCGGGGGCGAAATACAATGAGCAGTTCTTC.

The chain joins TRBV5-6 to TRBJ2-7; 8 bases are shared with TRBD1. V lost 0 bases, J lost 2 bases, and 7 bases stayed unmatched. The CDR3 length is 16 residues. From germline, CDR1 is SGHDT and CDR2 YYEEEE. The CDR3 sequence is CASSLAVGQGPYEQYF. CDR3 DNA sequence: TGTGCCAGCAGCTTGGCTGTTGGACAGGGTCCCTACGAGCAGTACTTC.

J is TRBJ2-2 and V is TRBV11-3; D remains ambiguous. This CDR3 has 16 amino acids. Germline-derived CDR1 and CDR2 are SGHNT and YENEEA. Between the trimmed V and J ends, which lost 4 bases and 3 bases, there was a span of 15 bases. The CDR3 sequence is CASSSGHPGYTGELFF. DNA for the CDR3: TGTGCCAGCAGCTCGGGTCATCCGGGTTACACCGGGGAGCTGTTTTTT.

The V and J genes are TRBV5-1 and TRBJ2-7, with 14 bases identical to TRBD2. The junction had 9 bases not matched to a gene; V was cut back by 3 bases and J by 4 bases. The germline V gene encodes CDR1 SGHRS and CDR2 YFSETQ. This CDR3 has 17 amino acids. CDR3 nucleotides: TGCGCCAGCAGCTACCAACCGGGACTAGCGGGAGCGTACGAGCAGTACTTC. Protein sequence: CASSYQPGLAGAYEQYF.

V gene TRBV29-1 combines with J gene TRBJ2-2; 12 bases are shared with TRBD2. Looked up from germline, CDR1 is SQVTM and CDR2 is ANQGSEA. The CDR3 extends over 16 amino acids. Germline trimming cut 4 bases from V and 4 bases from J; bases unmatched to any gene: 7. The CDR3 DNA sequence: TGCAGCGTTGGACTAGCGGGGGTTCTTTTCACCGGGGAGCTGTTTTTT. This encodes CSVGLAGVLFTGELFF.

The rearrangement uses TRBV30 and TRBJ2-5, with D uncertain. The germline V gene has CDR1 GTSNPN and CDR2 SVGIG (reference sequence). This CDR3 contains 16 residues. The V end lost 1 base, the J end lost 3 bases, and 18 bases lay between the germline ends. The CDR3 region has the DNA TGTGCCTGGAGTGACGGAGTGGCAGACGCGAAAGAGACCCAGTACTTC. Translated, it gives CAWSDGVADAKETQYF.

The chain uses TRBV5-6 and TRBJ2-7, with D tentatively TRBD1 (5 bases). The CDR3 covers 13 residues. Trimming took off 2 bases at V and 4 bases at J, with 10 bases between the two ends. CDR1 is SGHDT, CDR2 YYEEEE, per germline. CDR3 loop: CASSFGRAYEQYF. In DNA, the CDR3 is TGTGCCAGCAGCTTTGGCAGGGCTTACGAGCAGTACTTC.

The chain uses TRBV5-1 and TRBJ1-1, with D hard to call. V lost 3 bases, J lost 4 bases, and 16 bases lay in between. Per the germline V gene, CDR1 is SGHRS and CDR2 is YFSETQ. The CDR3 loop spans 15 amino acids. CDR3 sequence (DNA): TGCGCCAGCAGCTCTGGGTCGCGTTGGAGCACTGAAGCTTTCTTT. Translated: CASSSGSRWSTEAFF.

J is TRBJ1-4 and V is TRBV2; maybe TRBD1 (6 bases). Trimming pared 6 bases from V and 0 bases from J, leaving 8 bases between. CDR1 SNHLY and CDR2 FYNNEI come from the germline V gene. The CDR3 length is 14 residues. The CDR3: CASRDSATNEKLFF. The CDR3 DNA sequence: TGTGCCAGCAGGGACAGTGCAACTAATGAAAAACTGTTTTTT.

The genes are TRBV6-6 and TRBJ2-3; D is unclear. This CDR3 is built from 15 residues. With 6 bases removed from V and 1 base from J, the gap between germline ends came to 14 bases. CDR1 MNHNY and CDR2 SVGAGI come from the germline V gene (reference sequence). The CDR3 DNA follows: TGTGCCAGCAGAGAGAGGTTTTTAGGCACAGATACGCAGTATTTT. It encodes CASRERFLGTDTQYF.

The chain joins TRBV11-2 to TRBJ2-5; 9 bases are shared with TRBD1. Looked up from germline, CDR1 is SGHAT and CDR2 is FQNNGV. The trim removed 7 bases at V and 5 bases at J, leaving 11 bases unmatched. This CDR3 contains 15 residues. The DNA for the CDR3 is TGTGCCAGCACTCTGGACAGGGGTATGTTTGAGACCCAGTACTTC. Translated: CASTLDRGMFETQYF.

This chain joins TRBV18 and TRBJ2-2; D gene uncertain. Deletions cut 2 bases from V and 2 bases from J, with 12 bases between. The CDR3 contains 16 residues. Germline V gives CDR1 KGHSH, CDR2 LQKENI. CDR3 region: CASSPSPGYNTGELFF. The CDR3 DNA reads as TGTGCCAGCTCACCATCACCCGGGTATAACACCGGGGAGCTGTTTTTT.

The CDR3 sequence is CATNLGGAFTEAFF. Written as DNA, the CDR3 is TGTGCCACCAACCTAGGGGGGGCATTCACTGAAGCTTTCTTT. The rearrangement uses TRBV6-1 and TRBJ1-1, with TRBD1 as a possible D gene (6 bases). Germline CDR1 reads MNHNS; CDR2 reads SASEGT. The CDR3 runs 14 residues. Trimming cost V 10 bases and J 4 bases, with 19 bases left between them.

Comments on this clone: Compared with germline, one end of the junction differs, possibly owing to a read error. The CDR3 DNA reads as TGTGCTTGGATGGGGCAGGCGTACACTGAAGCTTTCTTT. The encoded protein is CAWMGQAYTEAFF. The chain links TRBV30 to TRBJ1-1; maybe TRBD1 (5 bases). This CDR3 region has 13 residues. Germline V gives CDR1 GTSNPN, CDR2 SVGIG (reference sequence). The full variable domain, with the rest looked up from reference TRBV30 and TRBJ1-1, is SQTIHQWPATLVQPVGSPLSLECTVEGTSNPNLYWYRQAAGRGLQLLFYSVGIGQISSEVPQNLSASRPQDRQFILSSKKLLLSDSGFYLCAWMGQAYTEAFFGQGTRLTVV.

J is TRBJ2-7 and V is TRBV5-1; D might be TRBD2 (5 bases). CDR1 is SGHRS and CDR2 is YFSETQ in the germline V gene. The CDR3 consists of 14 residues. Trimming cost V 0 bases and J 4 bases, with 11 bases left between them. In DNA form, the CDR3 reads TGCGCCAGCAGCTTGGCAGGAGGTTCTTACGAGCAGTACTTC. Translated: CASSLAGGSYEQYF.

The chain links TRBV5-1 to TRBJ1-6; D ambiguous. The CDR3 has 15 residues. Deletions cut 1 base from V and 9 bases from J, with 14 bases between. Germline-derived CDR1 and CDR2 are SGHRS and YFSETQ. This chain's CDR3 is CASSLIELVGSPLHF. For the CDR3, the DNA is TGCGCCAGCAGCTTGATAGAGCTTGTCGGTTCACCCCTCCACTTT.

This rearrangement joins TRBV5-4 to TRBJ2-7, with a possible D match to TRBD2 (5 bases). Germline V gene data show CDR1 as SGHNT and CDR2 as YYREEE (reference sequence). The CDR3 totals 15 residues. The V and J ends lost 3 bases and 4 bases respectively, with 17 bases between them. For the CDR3, the DNA is TGTGCCAGCAGCTGGGCGAGGGCATCGTTTTACGAGCAGTACTTC. This encodes CASSWARASFYEQYF. Combining the CDR3 with reference TRBV5-4 and TRBJ2-7 gives the whole variable domain ETGVTQSPTHLIKTRGQQVTLRCSSQSGHNTVSWYQQALGQGPQFIFQYYREEENGRGNFPPRFSGLQFPNYSSELNVNALELDDSALYLCASSWARASFYEQYFGPGTRLTVT.

V usage is TRBV4-3 and J usage is TRBJ2-4, with TRBD1 matching 7 bases. CDR3 length: 15 amino acids. J lost 8 bases, V lost 1 base, and 8 bases had no gene match. Germline V gene data show CDR1 as LGHNA and CDR2 as YSLEER. In DNA, the CDR3 is TGCGCCAGCAGCCAAGTACGGACAGGTTCGGACATTCAGTACTTC. Its translation is CASSQVRTGSDIQYF.

The chain carries TRBV28 and TRBJ1-3, with D possibly TRBD1 on 6 matching bases. Germline V gene lookup returns CDR1 MDHEN and CDR2 SYDVKM. With 5 bases removed from V and 0 bases from J, the gap between germline ends came to 11 bases. The CDR3 has 15 amino acids. The DNA of the CDR3 is TGTGCCAGCAGTCCCAGGACAGTCTCTGGAAACACCATATATTTT. Translation gives CASSPRTVSGNTIYF.

The rearrangement links TRBV19 to TRBJ1-2; maybe TRBD1 (5 bases). The V end lost 6 bases, the J end lost 5 bases, and 13 bases lay between the germline ends. The germline CDR1 and CDR2 sequences are LNHDA and SQIVND (reference sequence). The CDR3 extends over 13 amino acids. For the CDR3, the DNA is TGTGCCAGTAGCATTGGGGCGGGGTATGGCTACACCTTC. This sequence encodes CASSIGAGYGYTF.

The chain combines TRBV4-3 with TRBJ2-7; D is undetermined. The CDR3 is 15 residues long. Germline V gene lookup returns CDR1 LGHNA and CDR2 YSLEER. Trimming shortened V by 3 bases and J by 0 bases, and 12 bases separated the two germline ends. CDR3 sequence: CASSQYRTRSYEQYF. CDR3 nucleotides: TGCGCCAGCAGCCAGTACAGAACACGCTCCTACGAGCAGTACTTC.

The chain joins TRBV6-1 to TRBJ1-1; the match to TRBD1 covers 8 bases. The CDR3 has 18 residues. CDR1 is MNHNS and CDR2 is SASEGT in the germline V gene. The junction had 17 bases not matched to a gene; V was cut back by 4 bases and J by 4 bases. This CDR3 reads CASSAQGAGWTLSTEAFF. The CDR3 DNA reads as TGTGCCAGCAGTGCGCAGGGGGCGGGCTGGACCCTCAGCACTGAAGCTTTCTTT.

The chain has TRBV28 and TRBJ1-5; 10 positions match TRBD1. Germline CDR1 is MDHEN and CDR2 is SYDVKM. The CDR3 totals 16 residues. V trimming: 3 bases; J trimming: 3 bases; junction bases outside the gene matches: 5. The CDR3 region has the DNA TGTGCCAGCAGTTTTCGGGACAGGGGCATCAATCAGCCCCAGCATTTT. Its protein is CASSFRDRGINQPQHF.